This T cell receptor (beta chain) was profiled in a study of control samples from healthy donors and cancer patients. Repertoires were generated with immunoSEQ multiplex PCR, while TCRdb's copy carries only in-frame clones and drops some. The table includes some 110,000 clones, roughly 91% detected once. After removal of 3 bases from V and 0 bases from J, the junction contained 1 base not matched to a gene. The germline gives CDR1 MGHRA, CDR2 YSYEKL. The CDR3 is made up of 14 amino acids. This clone has just a few counts. Input material: blood. The V and J genes are TRBV4-1 and TRBJ1-1; TRBD1 agrees at 7 bases. The origin of this receptor is a woman in her sixties or seventies in good health. The CDR3 sequence is CASSQGTVNTEAFF. CDR3 bases: TGCGCCAGCAGCCAGGGGACAGTGAACACTGAAGCTTTCTTT.